The 8 T cell receptor beta chains below come from one sample, sequenced in a study of shared clonotypes between healthy human individuals. Generated by immunoSEQ multiplex PCR, the TCRdb table keeps only in-frame clones and is missing some. The data hold fewer than 600,000 clones, with around three quarters observed a single time. What was sequenced was PBMCs. These receptors all come from a woman aged 40-49 years in good health. Some clones in this sample may be carry-over from other donors' samples.

The chain is built from TRBV28 and TRBJ1-2; D possibly corresponds to TRBD1 (6 bases). The germline CDR1 and CDR2 sequences are MDHEN and SYDVKM. The CDR3 contains 15 residues. V lost 1 base to trimming and J lost 1 base, with 10 bases between them. The CDR3 is CASSLSSGVNYGYTF. As DNA, the CDR3 is TGTGCCAGCAGTTTATCATCAGGGGTTAACTATGGCTACACCTTC.

The chain carries TRBV5-1 and TRBJ2-7; 8 bases agree with TRBD1. V shed 4 bases and J 3 bases; nucleotides not matched to a gene: 9. This CDR3 spans 15 amino acids. Germline CDR1 reads SGHRS; CDR2 reads YFSETQ. The CDR3 DNA follows: TGCGCCAGCAGCAGCACCGGGACAGGCGACTACGAGCAGTACTTC. It encodes CASSSTGTGDYEQYF.

The chain joins TRBV12-5 to TRBJ2-3; TRBD2 matches at 11 bases. After removal of 3 bases from V and 7 bases from J, the junction contained 6 bases not matched to a gene. CDR1 is LGHNT and CDR2 is FRNRAP in the germline V gene. This CDR3 has 15 amino acids. CDR3 residues: CASGFIAGGRNTQYF. Written as DNA, the CDR3 is TGTGCTAGTGGTTTTATAGCGGGAGGGCGGAATACGCAGTATTTT.

J is TRBJ2-1 and V is TRBV5-4; 9 bases line up with TRBD2. Germline trimming cut 0 bases from V and 5 bases from J; bases unmatched to any gene: 12. Germline-derived CDR1 and CDR2 are SGHNT and YYREEE (reference sequence). CDR3 length: 18 residues. The CDR3 region is CASSLGISGRGSHNEQFF. The CDR3 nucleotides read TGTGCCAGCAGCTTGGGGATTAGCGGGAGAGGGTCCCACAATGAGCAGTTCTTC.

The CDR3 DNA sequence: TGTGCCAGCACCCCGAGGGGAATTCAGCCCCAGCATTTT. As protein: CASTPRGIQPQHF. The genes are TRBV28 and TRBJ1-5; D may be TRBD1 (5 bases). Germline V lookup: CDR1 MDHEN, CDR2 SYDVKM. Trimming shortened V by 7 bases and J by 6 bases, and 13 bases separated the two germline ends. The CDR3 has 13 residues.

For this clone: Other DNA sequences of this sample code for an identical CDR3. The chain uses TRBV4-1 and TRBJ2-5, with a tentative D call TRBD2 (6 bases). The CDR3 has 15 amino acids. V was shortened by 0 bases and J by 2 bases, with 10 bases between the two germline ends. Germline CDR1 and CDR2: MGHRA and YSYEKL. This chain's CDR3 is CASSQDGGLQETQYF. The CDR3 nucleotides are TGCGCCAGCAGCCAAGATGGGGGACTTCAAGAGACCCAGTACTTC.

The chain is built from TRBV28 and TRBJ2-7; D is uncertain. This CDR3 comprises 14 residues. Looked up from germline, CDR1 is MDHEN and CDR2 is SYDVKM. V was cut by 3 bases and J by 2 bases, with 11 bases left in between. This chain's CDR3 is CASSFEARTYEQYF. The CDR3 coding sequence is TGTGCCAGCAGTTTTGAGGCCAGAACCTACGAGCAGTACTTC.

The DNA of the CDR3 is TGTGCCAGCAGCTCCACAGGGGACCTAAACACTGAAGCTTTCTTT. Translating gives CASSSTGDLNTEAFF. The chain recombines TRBV11-2 with TRBJ1-1, with 7 bases that match TRBD1. The germline V gene has CDR1 SGHAT and CDR2 FQNNGV. Trimming at V came to 4 bases and at J to 2 bases, leaving 7 bases not matched to a gene. CDR3 length equals 15 residues.